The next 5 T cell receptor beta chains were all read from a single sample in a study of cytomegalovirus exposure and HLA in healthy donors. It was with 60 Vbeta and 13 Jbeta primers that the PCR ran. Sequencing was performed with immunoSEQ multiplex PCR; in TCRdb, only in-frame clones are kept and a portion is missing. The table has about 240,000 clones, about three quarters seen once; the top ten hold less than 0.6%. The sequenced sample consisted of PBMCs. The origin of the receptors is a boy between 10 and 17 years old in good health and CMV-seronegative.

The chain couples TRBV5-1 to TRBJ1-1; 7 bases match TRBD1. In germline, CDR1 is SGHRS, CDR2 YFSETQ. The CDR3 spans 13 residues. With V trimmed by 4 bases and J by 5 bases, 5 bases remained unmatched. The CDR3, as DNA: TGCGCCAGCAGCGGACAGGTGAGGACTGAAGCTTTCTTT. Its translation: CASSGQVRTEAFF.

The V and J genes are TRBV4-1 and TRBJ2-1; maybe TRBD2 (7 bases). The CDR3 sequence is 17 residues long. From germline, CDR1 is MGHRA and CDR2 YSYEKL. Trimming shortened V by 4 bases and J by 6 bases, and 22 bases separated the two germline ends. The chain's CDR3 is CASSPPLSGGAINEQFF. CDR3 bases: TGCGCCAGCAGCCCCCCCTTGTCGGGGGGCGCAATCAATGAGCAGTTCTTC.

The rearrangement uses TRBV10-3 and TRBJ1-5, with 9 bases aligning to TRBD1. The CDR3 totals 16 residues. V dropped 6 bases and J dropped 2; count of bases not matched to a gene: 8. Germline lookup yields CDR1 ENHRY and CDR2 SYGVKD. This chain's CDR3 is CAISGTGKGGNQPQHF. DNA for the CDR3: TGTGCCATCAGCGGGACAGGGAAGGGGGGCAATCAGCCCCAGCATTTT.

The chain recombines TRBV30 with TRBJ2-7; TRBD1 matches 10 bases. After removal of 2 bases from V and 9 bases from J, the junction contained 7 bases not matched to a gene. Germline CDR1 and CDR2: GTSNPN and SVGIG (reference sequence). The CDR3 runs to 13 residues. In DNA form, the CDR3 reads TGTGCCTGGAGTTGGGGACAGGGGCCCGGGCAGTACTTC. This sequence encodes CAWSWGQGPGQYF.

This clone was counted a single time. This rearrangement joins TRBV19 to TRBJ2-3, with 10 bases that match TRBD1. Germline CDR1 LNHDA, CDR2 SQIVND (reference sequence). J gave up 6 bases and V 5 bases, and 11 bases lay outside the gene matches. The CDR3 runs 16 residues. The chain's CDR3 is CASSVTGTGAGDTQYF. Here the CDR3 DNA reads TGTGCCAGTAGTGTCACCGGGACAGGGGCCGGGGATACGCAGTATTTT.